Below are 20 T cell receptor beta chains sequenced from a single sample in a study of Graves' ophthalmopathy and Graves' hyperthyroidism. Investigators amplified TCR beta CDR3 regions from RNA transcripts. HTBI primers primed a first-round RT-PCR, and a second-round multiplex PCR followed. Via MiXCR, TCRdb re-called the multiplex PCR reads, giving one row per CDR3 protein. This sample carries 200,000 to 300,000 distinct CDR3 sequences, 45% to 55% of them seen once, and the ten largest clones take around 43%. Input material: peripheral blood. The receptors originated from an adult man with Graves' ophthalmopathy.

This chain links TRBV12-3 or TRBV12-4 with TRBJ2-2; D gene ambiguous. V lost 3 bases to trimming and J lost 3 bases, with 5 bases between them. The CDR3 is made up of 13 amino acids. The CDR3 nucleotides read TGTGCCAGCAGTTTGTATCACACCGGGGAGCTGTTTTTT. It codes for CASSLYHTGELFF.

The rearrangement links TRBV20-1 to TRBJ2-7, with D tentatively TRBD1 (6 bases). The V and J ends lost 6 bases and 4 bases respectively, with 16 bases between them. This CDR3 contains 13 residues. Per the germline V gene, CDR1 is DFQATT and CDR2 is SNEGSKA (reference sequence). The CDR3 bases are TGCAGTGCCCCCCCCGGACAGCCATACGAGCAGTACTTC. It translates to CSAPPGQPYEQYF.

J is TRBJ1-1 and V is TRBV6-5; D gene uncertain. The germline V gene encodes CDR1 MNHEY and CDR2 SVGAGI. V was clipped by 0 bases and J by 1 base, with 6 bases between them. The CDR3 sequence is 14 residues long. The chain's CDR3 is CASSYSRGNTEAFF. In nucleotides, the CDR3 is TGTGCCAGCAGTTACTCCCGGGGGAACACTGAAGCTTTCTTT.

The chain is built from TRBV20-1 and TRBJ1-1; possibly TRBD1 for D (5 bases). There are 14 residues in the CDR3. Germline CDR1 and CDR2: DFQATT and SNEGSKA (reference sequence). Here the CDR3 reads CSIHEDRKYTEAFF. CDR3 coding DNA: TGCAGCATCCATGAAGACAGAAAGTATACTGAAGCTTTCTTT.

The rearrangement links TRBV5-5 to TRBJ1-1; no definite D call. Germline V gene lookup returns CDR1 SGHKS and CDR2 YYEKEE (reference sequence). This CDR3 comprises 15 residues. Trimming took off 1 base at V and 3 bases at J, with 13 bases between the two ends. This CDR3 reads CASSLSGLKYTEAFF. The CDR3 bases are TGTGCCAGCAGCTTGAGTGGGCTTAAGTACACTGAAGCTTTCTTT.

The chain is built from TRBV20-1 and TRBJ2-7, with TRBD2 matching over 12 bases. With 5 bases clipped from V and 1 base from J, the junction kept 3 bases outside the gene matches. This CDR3 spans 14 amino acids. Germline lookup yields CDR1 DFQATT and CDR2 SNEGSKA (reference sequence). The CDR3 region is CSAFGTSGSYEQYF. CDR3 sequence (DNA): TGCAGTGCTTTTGGGACTAGCGGGTCCTACGAGCAGTACTTC.

In its sample, this clonotype was seen many times. CDR3 bases: TGCAGCGGGCTAGAAGGTGGAGGGACCTACGAGCAGTACTTC. The encoded protein is CSGLEGGGTYEQYF. The chain carries TRBV29-1 and TRBJ2-7, with D perhaps matching TRBD2 (6 bases). CDR3 size: 14 residues. V dropped 7 bases and J dropped 2 bases, with 18 bases sitting between them. Germline lookup yields CDR1 SQVTM and CDR2 ANQGSEA.

This chain links TRBV20-1 with TRBJ2-5; TRBD2 agrees at 7 bases. There are 15 residues in the CDR3. In germline, CDR1 is DFQATT, CDR2 SNEGSKA (reference sequence). J lost 4 bases, V lost 2 bases, and 10 bases had no gene match. CDR3 residues: CSARMWAGVGETQYF. DNA for the CDR3: TGCAGTGCTAGAATGTGGGCGGGAGTGGGAGAGACCCAGTACTTC.

This clonotype was detected many times. The chain links TRBV10-3 to TRBJ1-1; maybe TRBD1 (5 bases). Trimming left V 6 bases short and J 1 base short, with 6 bases between. Germline V gene lookup returns CDR1 ENHRY and CDR2 SYGVKD. This CDR3 has 12 amino acids. The CDR3 coding sequence is TGTGCCATCAGGGGACCGAACACTGAAGCTTTCTTT. This translates into CAIRGPNTEAFF.

The rearrangement uses TRBV10-3 and TRBJ1-4, with a possible D match to TRBD1 (6 bases). Germline CDR1 is ENHRY and CDR2 is SYGVKD. The CDR3 consists of 16 residues. The V end was cut by 7 bases, the J end by 5 bases, with 20 bases between. The CDR3 loop is CAIITSEGQPNEKLFF. Written as DNA, the CDR3 is TGTGCCATCATAACCTCAGAAGGACAGCCGAATGAAAAACTGTTTTTT.

This clonotype occurred a few times. The chain recombines TRBV9 with TRBJ1-2; D unresolved. V lost 2 bases to trimming and J lost 2 bases, with 7 bases between them. The CDR3 is 13 residues long. Germline-derived CDR1 and CDR2 are SGDLS and YYNGEE. The CDR3 bases are TGTGCCAGCAGCGTGGCAGCAAACTATGGCTACACCTTC. Translated, it gives CASSVAANYGYTF.

This CDR3 reads CSALTGNGYTF. The CDR3 DNA follows: TGCAGCGCCTTGACAGGGAATGGCTACACCTTC. The chain joins TRBV29-1 to TRBJ1-2; 7 bases are a match to TRBD1. Germline V CDR1 and CDR2: SQVTM, ANQGSEA. Trimming at V came to 7 bases and at J to 6 bases, leaving 5 bases not matched to a gene. The CDR3 totals 11 residues.

The chain joins TRBV7-9 to TRBJ2-2; 10 nucleotides agree with TRBD1. The V gene end was trimmed by 6 bases and the J gene end by 3 bases; junction bases not matched to a gene: 4. The CDR3 has 15 amino acids. The germline gives CDR1 SEHNR, CDR2 FQNEAQ (reference sequence). The CDR3 DNA reads TGTGCCAGCAGTCCCGGGACAGGGGACACCGGGGAGCTGTTTTTT. Encoded protein: CASSPGTGDTGELFF.

The chain uses TRBV19 and TRBJ1-5, with 8 bases lining up with TRBD1. The CDR3 spans 16 residues. J gave up 3 bases and V 7 bases, and 11 bases lay outside the gene matches. CDR1 is LNHDA and CDR2 is SQIVND in the germline V gene (reference sequence). The CDR3 region has the DNA TGTGCCAGTATCCCACAGGGGGGCCTCCCCAATCAGCCCCAGCATTTT. Amino acids: CASIPQGGLPNQPQHF.

This clonotype showed up many times. This chain uses TRBV7-2 with TRBJ2-2; 13 bases match TRBD2. Trimming at V came to 0 bases and at J to 3 bases, leaving 4 bases not matched to a gene. Germline CDR1 SGHTA, CDR2 FQGNSA. The length of the CDR3 is 18 residues. The CDR3 DNA reads TGTGCCAGCAGCTTAGCAACTAGCGGGGGGGTAGACACCGGGGAGCTGTTTTTT. Protein: CASSLATSGGVDTGELFF.

The chain recombines TRBV29-1 with TRBJ1-2; the match to TRBD1 covers 10 bases. The CDR3 is made up of 12 amino acids. Trimming cost V 7 bases and J 8 bases; bases outside gene matches: 7. The V gene's germline CDR1 is SQVTM and CDR2 ANQGSEA. In DNA, the CDR3 is TGCAGCGGCGGGGACAGGGGTGTAGGCTACACCTTC. Translating it yields CSGGDRGVGYTF.

The chain uses TRBV20-1 and TRBJ1-4; TRBD1 is a possible D gene (5 bases). Trimming left V 0 bases short and J 6 bases short, with 11 bases between. This CDR3 has 14 residues. Germline V CDR1 and CDR2: DFQATT, SNEGSKA (reference sequence). The CDR3 DNA reads TGCAGTGCTAGAGATTATGGCAGGGATGAAAAACTGTTTTTT. Its translation: CSARDYGRDEKLFF.

The chain uses TRBV20-1 and TRBJ2-7; D may be TRBD1 (5 bases). The CDR3 extends over 13 amino acids. Germline V gene data show CDR1 as DFQATT and CDR2 as SNEGSKA (reference sequence). The V gene lost 1 base and the J gene lost 3 bases, with 10 bases spanning the gap. The CDR3 spells CSARVGRDYEQYF. In nucleotides, the CDR3 is TGCAGTGCTAGAGTCGGCAGGGACTACGAGCAGTACTTC.

This clonotype has more than one count but fewer than ten. The V gene is TRBV12-3 or TRBV12-4, the J gene TRBJ1-1; tentative D call: TRBD1 (5 bases). The CDR3 sequence is 12 residues long. V was clipped by 3 bases and J by 8 bases, with 10 bases between them. The CDR3 nucleotides read TGTGCCAGCAGTTTTCGGCAGGGCGAAGCTTTCTTT. It translates to CASSFRQGEAFF.

The CDR3 here is CAIRRDRVKPGELFF. The CDR3, as DNA: TGTGCCATCAGGAGGGACAGGGTGAAACCCGGGGAGCTGTTTTTT. This rearrangement joins TRBV10-3 to TRBJ2-2, with 9 bases lining up with TRBD1. J gave up 6 bases and V 6 bases, and 8 bases lay outside the gene matches. CDR1 ENHRY and CDR2 SYGVKD come from the germline V gene. This CDR3 is built from 15 residues.